This TCR beta chain emerged from a study of T cell responses to AZD1222 COVID-19 vaccine. Study-level points and caveats: Variant regions that are unmutated are reportedly the target of nearly half of spike-specific TCRs. Spike-wide vaccine-associated CD4 TCRs dominated at 160-218 and 743-854.

V gave up 5 bases and J gave up 4 bases; unmatched junction bases: 2. The length of the CDR3 is 12 residues. CDR1 and CDR2 (germline): LGHDT, YNNKEL (reference sequence). Of note for this clone: Antigen unknown.

The method was immunoSEQ multiplex PCR; TCRdb's version includes in-frame clones alone and lacks a portion of them. The sample gives 43,000 or so clones, about nine tenths of which show up once; about a third is in the top ten. The source of this sequence is an adult who received the AZD1222 COVID-19 vaccine. The rearrangement links TRBV3-1 (or the pseudogene TRBV3-2) to TRBJ2-7; 7 nucleotides line up with TRBD1. Material: peripheral blood, obtained 28 days after the second AZD1222 dose. This CDR3 reads CASSDRAYEQYF. The CDR3 nucleotides read TGTGCCAGCAGCGACAGGGCTTACGAGCAGTACTTC.